This T cell receptor (beta chain) is from a study of Graves' ophthalmopathy and Graves' hyperthyroidism. In its sample, this clonotype was seen many times. Germline CDR1 GTSNPN, CDR2 SVGIG (reference sequence). With V trimmed by 2 bases and J by 2 bases, 5 bases remained unmatched. This CDR3 is 15 amino acids long. The study amplified TCR beta CDR3 regions using RNA transcripts. The first round was an RT-PCR with HTBI primers, and the second round was a multiplex PCR. Using its own MiXCR run on the multiplex PCR reads, TCRdb lists one record per CDR3 protein. This sample has over 500,000 distinct CDR3 sequences, with over 20% found just once.

The origin of this receptor is a woman between 18 and 29 years old with stable Graves' hyperthyroidism. Some clones in this sample may be carry-over from other donors' samples. The rearrangement links TRBV30 to TRBJ2-5; 10 bases are shared with TRBD2. Sequenced input: peripheral blood. The CDR3 bases are TGTGCCTGGAGTTGGAAGCGGGGGGGTCAAGAGACCCAGTACTTC. Protein: CAWSWKRGGQETQYF.